These T cell receptor beta chains were read from a single sample in a study of blood T cells in healthy people across ages. TCRdb passed the 5' RACE reads through MiXCR, listing each CDR3 protein once. The sample has hundreds of thousands of distinct CDR3 sequences; 46% are singletons. Sequenced input: blood. The receptors were sampled from a man aged 80 or over in good health. The conserved cysteine and the conserved F or W are not part of the CDR3 here. Each record gives: V gene, CDR3 length, J gene, D gene, CDR3 protein. The D gene is left open where the match is weak.

v_gene: TRBV12-3/TRBV12-4
len: 15
j_gene: TRBJ2-6
d_gene: TRBD1
CDR3aa: ASSLRTGATGANVLT

v_gene: TRBV7-2
len: 14
j_gene: TRBJ2-1
d_gene: NA
CDR3aa: ASSFGVGSSYNEQF

v_gene: TRBV7-2
len: 13
j_gene: NA
d_gene: NA
CDR3aa: ASSQRSGGNHEQY

v_gene: TRBV20-1
len: 11
j_gene: TRBJ2-3
d_gene: NA
CDR3aa: SARLAFTDTQY

v_gene: TRBV7-2
len: 12
j_gene: TRBJ2-6
d_gene: NA
CDR3aa: ASTAATGANVLT

v_gene: TRBV2
len: 9
j_gene: TRBJ2-7
d_gene: NA
CDR3aa: ASGLDKEQY

v_gene: TRBV27
len: 11
j_gene: TRBJ1-4
d_gene: NA
CDR3aa: ASRGHTNEKLF

v_gene: TRBV7-2
len: 9
j_gene: TRBJ2-5
d_gene: NA
CDR3aa: ASNLSQTQY

v_gene: TRBV6-1
len: 14
j_gene: TRBJ2-3
d_gene: NA
CDR3aa: ASSEGRGQGTDTQY

v_gene: TRBV20-1
len: 13
j_gene: TRBJ2-7
d_gene: NA
CDR3aa: SARDRRDTSYEQY

v_gene: TRBV20-1
len: 10
j_gene: TRBJ2-5
d_gene: NA
CDR3aa: SDSSNQETQY